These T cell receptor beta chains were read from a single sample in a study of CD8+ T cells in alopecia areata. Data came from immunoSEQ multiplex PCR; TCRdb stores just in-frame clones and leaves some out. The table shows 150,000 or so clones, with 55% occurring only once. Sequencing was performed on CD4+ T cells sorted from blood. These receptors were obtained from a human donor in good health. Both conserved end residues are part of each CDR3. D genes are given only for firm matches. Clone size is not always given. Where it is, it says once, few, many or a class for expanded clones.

cdr3_nt: TGTGCCAGCAGCTTAGGGCTGACAGATACGCAGTATTTT
cdr3_aa: CASSLGLTDTQYF
d_call: -
clone_size: few
v_call: TRBV7-9
j_call: TRBJ2-3

cdr3_nt: TGTGCCACCAGCAGAGCGACGGGGGAGCAGTTCTTC
cdr3_aa: CATSRATGEQFF
d_call: -
clone_size: -
v_call: TRBV15
j_call: TRBJ2-1

cdr3_nt: TGTGCCAGCAGCCACGATACGCAGTATTTT
cdr3_aa: CASSHDTQYF
d_call: -
clone_size: -
v_call: TRBV2
j_call: TRBJ2-3

cdr3_nt: TGTGCCAGCCAGACTAGCGTGGAGACCCAGTACTTC
cdr3_aa: CASQTSVETQYF
d_call: TRBD2
clone_size: -
v_call: TRBV28
j_call: TRBJ2-5

cdr3_nt: TGCAGCGTATCGGGACTAGCGGGAGGATACCTTAACAATGAGCAGTTCTTC
cdr3_aa: CSVSGLAGGYLNNEQFF
d_call: TRBD2
clone_size: few
v_call: TRBV29-1
j_call: TRBJ2-1

cdr3_nt: TGTGCCAGCAGGGGGACAGGGGATCAGCCCCAGCATTTT
cdr3_aa: CASRGTGDQPQHF
d_call: TRBD1
clone_size: -
v_call: TRBV2
j_call: TRBJ1-5

cdr3_nt: TGCGCCAGCAGCTTGACAGGGGGGTCTGCGACTTACGAGCAGTACTTC
cdr3_aa: CASSLTGGSATYEQYF
d_call: TRBD1
clone_size: -
v_call: TRBV5-1
j_call: TRBJ2-7

cdr3_nt: TGTGCCAGCAGTGAAGCGAACACTTTCACTGAAGCTTTCTTT
cdr3_aa: CASSEANTFTEAFF
d_call: -
clone_size: -
v_call: TRBV6-1
j_call: TRBJ1-1

cdr3_nt: TGTGCCAGTAGTTCACTGGCAGCCAAAAACATTCAGTACTTC
cdr3_aa: CASSSLAAKNIQYF
d_call: -
clone_size: -
v_call: TRBV19
j_call: TRBJ2-4

cdr3_nt: TGTGCCAGCAGTCCCCGGGACAGGGGGCTACATGGCTACACCTTC
cdr3_aa: CASSPRDRGLHGYTF
d_call: TRBD1
clone_size: -
v_call: TRBV28
j_call: TRBJ1-2

cdr3_nt: TGTGCCAGCAGTTCCGGGACGCGGGAGACCCAGTACTTC
cdr3_aa: CASSSGTRETQYF
d_call: -
clone_size: -
v_call: TRBV28
j_call: TRBJ2-5

cdr3_nt: TGTGCCAGCAGTTTGACCAGGGATTACGAGCAGTACTTC
cdr3_aa: CASSLTRDYEQYF
d_call: -
clone_size: -
v_call: TRBV27
j_call: TRBJ2-7

cdr3_nt: TGTGCCACCCACTCTGGGGCCAACGTCCTGACTTTC
cdr3_aa: CATHSGANVLTF
d_call: -
clone_size: -
v_call: TRBV5-6
j_call: TRBJ2-6